This T cell receptor beta chain derives from a study of OX40 agonist ivuxolimab in advanced cancers. Germline CDR1 reads LGHNT; CDR2 reads FRNRAP. The CDR3 spans 14 residues. V lost 1 base, J lost 6 bases, and 12 bases lay in between. A single count supports this clone. The method was immunoSEQ multiplex PCR; TCRdb's version includes in-frame clones alone and lacks a portion of them. The top ten clones hold about 0.38% of a sample with roughly 61,000 clones, roughly 85% of them seen once. The J gene is TRBJ1-1, the V gene TRBV12-5; tentative D call: TRBD1 (6 bases). This sequence originates from an adult with an advanced solid tumor such as melanoma, head and neck, liver or kidney cancer. The source was CD4+ or CD8+ T cells sorted from blood, collected in a trial of the OX40 agonist ivuxolimab. This chain's CDR3 is CASGLEGGAAEAFF. For the CDR3, the DNA is TGTGCTAGTGGTTTGGAGGGGGGCGCGGCTGAAGCTTTCTTT.